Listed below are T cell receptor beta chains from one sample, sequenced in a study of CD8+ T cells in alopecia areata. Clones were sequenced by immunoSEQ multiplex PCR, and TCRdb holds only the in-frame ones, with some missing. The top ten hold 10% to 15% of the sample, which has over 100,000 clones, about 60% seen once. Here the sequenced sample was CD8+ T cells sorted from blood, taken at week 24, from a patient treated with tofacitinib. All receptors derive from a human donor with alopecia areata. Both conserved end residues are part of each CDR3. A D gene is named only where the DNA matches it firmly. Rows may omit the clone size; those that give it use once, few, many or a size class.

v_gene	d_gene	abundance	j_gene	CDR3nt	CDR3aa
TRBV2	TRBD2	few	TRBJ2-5	TGTGCCAGCAGTGTCTCCAAGGGACTAGTACAAGAGACCCAGTACTTC	CASSVSKGLVQETQYF
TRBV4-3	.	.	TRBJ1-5	TGCGCCAGCAGCCCTAGCGTGGGCCCGAGCAATCAGCCCCAGCATTTT	CASSPSVGPSNQPQHF
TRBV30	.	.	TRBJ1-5	TGTGCCTGGAGTAAAGGGGCATCTCATCAGCCCCAGCATTTT	CAWSKGASHQPQHF
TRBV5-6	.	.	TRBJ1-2	TGTGCCAGCAGCCAAAGTAGCGGCTATGGCTACACCTTC	CASSQSSGYGYTF
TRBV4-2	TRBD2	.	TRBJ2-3	TGTGCCAGCAGCCGAAGCCCCAGCGGGGGCACAGATACGCAGTATTTT	CASSRSPSGGTDTQYF
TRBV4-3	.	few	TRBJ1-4	TGCGCCAGCAGCCAAGCGGTTGGCGTTAATGAAAAACTGTTTTTT	CASSQAVGVNEKLFF
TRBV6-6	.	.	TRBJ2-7	TGTGCCAGCAACGCAGGGAGCTACGAGCAGTACTTC	CASNAGSYEQYF
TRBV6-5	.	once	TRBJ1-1	TGTGCCAGCAGTTACCGGCCAGGCCTCACTGAAGCTTTCTTT	CASSYRPGLTEAFF
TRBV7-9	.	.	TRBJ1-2	TGTGCCAGCAGCCTTGGAATTAACTATGGCTACACCTTC	CASSLGINYGYTF
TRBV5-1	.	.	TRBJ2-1	TGCGCCAGCAGCCAGCGTGGACATCTTTTCAATGAGCAGTTCTTC	CASSQRGHLFNEQFF
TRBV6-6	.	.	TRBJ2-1	TGTGCCAGCAGTTCTAGGGGATCTGACAATGAGCAGTTCTTC	CASSSRGSDNEQFF
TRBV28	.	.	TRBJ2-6	TGTGCCAGCAGTTTAGGCACGGTCTCTGGGGCCAACGTCCTGACTTTC	CASSLGTVSGANVLTF
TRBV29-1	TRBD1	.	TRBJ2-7	TGCAGCGCATCTACCGGGACAGATGAGGACGAGCAGTACTTC	CSASTGTDEDEQYF
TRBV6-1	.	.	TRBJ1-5	TGTGCCAGCAGTGAAGCGTCAGGGGCTCAGCCCCAGCATTTT	CASSEASGAQPQHF
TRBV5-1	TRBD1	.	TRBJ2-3	TGCGCCAGCAGCTTGGTGGGACCGCCGGGACAGGGAGGGAGCACAGATACGCAGTATTTT	CASSLVGPPGQGGSTDTQYF
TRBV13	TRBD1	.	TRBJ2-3	TGTGCCAGCAGCGAAGGGACAGACCACACAGATACGCAGTATTTT	CASSEGTDHTDTQYF
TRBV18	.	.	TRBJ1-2	TGTGCCAGCTCACCACCGAAGGGGAGAAGCTATGGCTACACCTTC	CASSPPKGRSYGYTF
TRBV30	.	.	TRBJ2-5	TGTGCCTGGGGACCGGGTAGTGTAGAGACCCAGTACTTC	CAWGPGSVETQYF
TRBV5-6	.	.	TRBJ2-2	TGTGCCAGCAGCTACGGACACTACACCGGGGAGCTGTTTTTT	CASSYGHYTGELFF
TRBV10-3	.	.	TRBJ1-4	TGTGCCATCAGCCGGGAGGGGTCGACTGAAAAACTGTTTTTT	CAISREGSTEKLFF
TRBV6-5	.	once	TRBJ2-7	TGTGCCAGCAGTTACGGGTCGGCAGGCTACGAGCAGTACTTC	CASSYGSAGYEQYF
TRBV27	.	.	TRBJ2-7	TGTGCCAGCAGTTTATCGGGCCACCACGAGCAGTACTTC	CASSLSGHHEQYF
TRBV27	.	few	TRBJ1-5	TGTGCCAGCAGAAGTGTTGGGGGTAGCAATCAGCCCCAGCATTTT	CASRSVGGSNQPQHF
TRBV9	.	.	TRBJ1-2	TGTGCCAGCAGCGTAGGGAATTCTAACTATGGCTACACCTTC	CASSVGNSNYGYTF
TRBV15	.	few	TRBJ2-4	TGTGCCACCAGCACCCCTCGGGAGATAGCCAAAAACATTCAGTACTTC	CATSTPREIAKNIQYF
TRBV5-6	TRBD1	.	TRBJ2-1	TGTGCCAGCAGCTTGGAGGGGGCCTCCTACAATGAGCAGTTCTTC	CASSLEGASYNEQFF
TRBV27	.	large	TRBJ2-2	TGTGCCAGCAGTTTCGGCACCGGGGAGCTGTTTTTT	CASSFGTGELFF
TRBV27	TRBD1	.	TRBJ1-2	TGTGCCAGCAGTATCTCCGGGAGGGGGCATGGCTACACCTTC	CASSISGRGHGYTF
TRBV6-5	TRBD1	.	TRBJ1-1	TGTGCCAGCAGTTACATGGGACAGGGATATACTGAAGCTTTCTTT	CASSYMGQGYTEAFF
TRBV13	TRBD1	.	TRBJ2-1	TGTGCCAGTAGCAGGGGGCCGTCCTACAATGAGCAGTTCTTC	CASSRGPSYNEQFF
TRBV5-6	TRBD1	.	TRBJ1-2	TGTGCCAGCAGCTTGTGGGACAGTCCGGGAGGCTACACCTTC	CASSLWDSPGGYTF
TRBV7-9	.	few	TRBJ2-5	TGTGCCAGCAGCATGAGGGAGAGGAGCCAAGAGACCCAGTACTTC	CASSMRERSQETQYF
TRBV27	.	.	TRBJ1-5	TGTGCCAGCAGGGCCGGACAGCCTTTGAGCAATCAGCCCCAGCATTTT	CASRAGQPLSNQPQHF
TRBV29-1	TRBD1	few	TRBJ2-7	TGCAGCGTTGGGGGGGACAGGTGGAGTCGCTACGAGCAGTACTTC	CSVGGDRWSRYEQYF
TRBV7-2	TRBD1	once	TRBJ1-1	TGTGCCAGCAGCACCCCACAGGGGACCACTGAAGCTTTCTTT	CASSTPQGTTEAFF
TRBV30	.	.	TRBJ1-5	TGTGCCTGGGGCCGGGGAGGGGTCAATCAGCCCCAGCATTTT	CAWGRGGVNQPQHF
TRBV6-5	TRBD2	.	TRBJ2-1	TGTGCCAGCAGGACTAGCGACAATGAGCAGTTCTTC	CASRTSDNEQFF
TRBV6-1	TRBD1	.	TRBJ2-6	TGTGCCGGAGACAGGGGGCCCTCTGGGGCCAACGTCCTGACTTTC	CAGDRGPSGANVLTF
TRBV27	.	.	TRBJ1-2	TGTGCCAGCAGTTTATCAGGGGGGTACTATGGCTACACCTTC	CASSLSGGYYGYTF
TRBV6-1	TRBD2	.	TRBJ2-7	TGTGCCAGCAGTGAAGGCGGGGGGGCCTACGAGCAGTACTTC	CASSEGGGAYEQYF
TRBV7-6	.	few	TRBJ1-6	TGTGCCAGCAGCTTAAACAGCAACTATAATTCACCCCTCCACTTT	CASSLNSNYNSPLHF
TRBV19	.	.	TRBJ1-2	TGTGCCACCCGAGGATGGGGGGACAACTATGGCTACACCTTC	CATRGWGDNYGYTF
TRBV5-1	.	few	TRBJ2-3	TGCGCCAGCAGCTGGGACACAGCAGATACGCAGTATTTT	CASSWDTADTQYF
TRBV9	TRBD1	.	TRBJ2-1	TGTGCCAGCAGCGTAGGGGCAGGGGGCGGGAATGAGCAGTTCTTC	CASSVGAGGGNEQFF
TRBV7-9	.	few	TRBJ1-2	TGTGCCAGCAGCCCGTACAGGAGTCTTAACTATGGCTACACCTTC	CASSPYRSLNYGYTF
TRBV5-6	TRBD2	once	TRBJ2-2	TGTGCCAGCAGCCAAGGACTAGCGGGAGACACCGGGGAGCTGTTTTTT	CASSQGLAGDTGELFF
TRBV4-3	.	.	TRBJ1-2	TGCGCCAGCAGCCAAGAGGCTCAGGGTATCTATGGCTACACCTTC	CASSQEAQGIYGYTF
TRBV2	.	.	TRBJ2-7	TGTGCCACCTCACAGGGACCTTACGAGCAGTACTTC	CATSQGPYEQYF
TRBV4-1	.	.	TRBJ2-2	TGCGCCAGCAGCCAAGACCTATACAGGGAGGGAAGCGGGGAGCTGTTTTTT	CASSQDLYREGSGELFF
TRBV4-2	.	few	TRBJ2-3	TGTGCCAGCAGCCAAGGGACGGTGAGCACAGATACGCAGTATTTT	CASSQGTVSTDTQYF
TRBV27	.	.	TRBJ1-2	TGTGCCAGCAGTGCGGGACCGCCACTATATGGCTACACCTTC	CASSAGPPLYGYTF
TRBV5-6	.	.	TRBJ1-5	TGTGCCAGCAGCTTGTACGCAGGGGAGGATAGCAATCAGCCCCAGCATTTT	CASSLYAGEDSNQPQHF
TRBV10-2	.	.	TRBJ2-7	TGCGCCAGCAGTGAGGGCGAGCAGTACTTC	CASSEGEQYF